Below are 7 T cell receptor beta chains sequenced from a single sample in a study of human T cells and chemical hapten exposure. Documented time point: patch test 2, 6 weeks after DPC sensitization. As to treatment: therapeutic diphenylcyclopropenone sensitization with weekly scalp DPC. From the RACE reads, TCRdb called clonotypes with MiXCR, one entry per CDR3 protein. The table lists about 78,000 distinct CDR3 sequences, roughly 8.5% of them singletons. The specimen was whole blood, collected in connection with sensitization to the hapten diphenylcyclopropenone (DPC). All receptors come from a woman aged 45-59 years with alopecia areata. Some clones in this sample may be carry-over from other donors' samples.

This clonotype was seen a few times. This chain joins TRBV7-8 and TRBJ1-5, with no clear D. Trimming stripped 5 bases from V and 0 bases from J, with 14 bases between. The CDR3 totals 16 residues. CDR1 is SGHVS, CDR2 FQNEAQ, per germline. This CDR3 reads CASSPLELYSNQPQHF. The CDR3 DNA reads TGTGCCAGCAGCCCATTGGAGCTCTATAGCAATCAGCCCCAGCATTTT.

This sequence joins TRBV29-1 and TRBJ2-5, with no clear D. Trimming left V 8 bases short and J 5 bases short, with 12 bases between. Germline V CDR1 and CDR2: SQVTM, ANQGSEA. This CDR3 has 11 residues. The CDR3 region has the DNA TGCAGCACTCCGTCCGGGGAGACCCAGTACTTC. Its translation: CSTPSGETQYF. The full variable domain, its missing parts supplied by reference TRBV29-1 and TRBJ2-5, is SAVISQKPSRDICQRGTSLTIQCQVDSQVTMMFWYRQQPGQSLTLIATANQGSEATYESGFVIDKFPISRPNLTFSTLTVSNMSPEDSSIYLCSTPSGETQYFGPGTRLLVL.

In its sample, this clonotype was seen a few times. V gene TRBV2 combines with J gene TRBJ2-2, with a tentative D call TRBD2 (5 bases). Germline V gene data show CDR1 as SNHLY and CDR2 as FYNNEI. Trimming left V 4 bases short and J 4 bases short, with 16 bases between. This CDR3 is 16 amino acids long. The CDR3 protein is CASSGWTGGSTGELFF. Written as DNA, the CDR3 is TGTGCCAGCAGTGGCTGGACTGGAGGCAGCACCGGGGAGCTGTTTTTT.

The chain combines TRBV5-8 with TRBJ2-3, with 8 bases identical to TRBD2. With 3 bases clipped from V and 0 bases from J, the junction kept 3 bases outside the gene matches. Germline CDR1 reads SGHTS; CDR2 reads YDEGEE. This CDR3 is 15 amino acids long. The CDR3 DNA reads TGTGCCAGCAGCTCCGGACTAGCCAGCACAGATACGCAGTATTTT. Protein sequence: CASSSGLASTDTQYF.

This clonotype was detected a few times. The V call is TRBV20-1, the J call TRBJ2-3; D ambiguous. V lost 5 bases to trimming and J lost 7 bases, with 7 bases between them. This CDR3 has 10 residues. From germline, CDR1 is DFQATT and CDR2 SNEGSKA (reference sequence). CDR3 nucleotides: TGCAGTGCTGACCGAAATACGCAGTATTTT. As protein: CSADRNTQYF.

This clonotype was picked up a small number of times. The DNA of the CDR3 is TGTGCCATCAGTGAGTCGGGGCACTACAGCTCCTACGAGCAGTACTTC. It is translated as CAISESGHYSSYEQYF. The chain is built from TRBV10-3 and TRBJ2-7, with D possibly matching TRBD1 (5 bases). There are 16 residues in the CDR3. Trimming removed 0 bases from V and 0 bases from J, with 12 bases in between. From germline, CDR1 is ENHRY and CDR2 SYGVKD.

There are many counts of this clonotype. The chain recombines TRBV7-2 with TRBJ2-3; a weak D match, TRBD2 (5 bases). The ends were cut back, 5 bases at V and 6 bases at J, with 12 bases in the middle. Germline CDR1 reads SGHTA; CDR2 reads FQGNSA. The CDR3 contains 13 residues. The CDR3 DNA is TGTGCCAGCAGCCCTAGCCCGGGGGATACGCAGTATTTT. The encoded protein is CASSPSPGDTQYF.